The next 12 T cell receptor beta chains were all read from a single sample in a study of T cells in Graves' hyperthyroidism and ophthalmopathy. Amplified regions were TCR beta CDR3 sequences from RNA transcripts. Using the HTBI primer set, a first-round RT-PCR was run on the TCR CDR3. TCRdb reprocessed the multiplex PCR reads via MiXCR and lists one record per CDR3 protein. The data contain about 500,000 distinct CDR3 sequences, 15% to 20% of them seen just once; the ten biggest clones take up about 29%. The sample was blood. These receptors were collected from a woman between 25 and 40 years old with Graves' ophthalmopathy.

The table lists this clonotype with a few counts. The chain uses TRBV9 and TRBJ2-1; 11 nucleotides align to TRBD2. The CDR3 totals 15 residues. Germline CDR1 reads SGDLS; CDR2 reads YYNGEE. V dropped 3 bases and J dropped 9; count of bases not matched to a gene: 8. The CDR3 sequence is CASSDIAGGYGEQFF. CDR3 nucleotide sequence: TGTGCCAGCAGCGATATAGCGGGAGGGTATGGTGAGCAGTTCTTC. The full variable domain, its missing parts supplied by reference TRBV9 and TRBJ2-1, is DSGVTQTPKHLITATGQRVTLRCSPRSGDLSVYWYQQSLDQGLQFLIQYYNGEERAKGNILERFSAQQFPDLHSELNLSSLELGDSALYFCASSDIAGGYGEQFFGPGTRLTVL.

This clonotype has only a few counts. V and J are TRBV28 and TRBJ2-1; 7 positions agree with TRBD2. Germline V gene sequence: CDR1 MDHEN, CDR2 SYDVKM. The trim removed 8 bases at V and 0 bases at J, leaving 7 bases unmatched. The CDR3 extends over 15 amino acids. In nucleotides, the CDR3 is TGTGCCAGCTCACTAGCGCGGCCCTCCTACAATGAGCAGTTCTTC. Protein: CASSLARPSYNEQFF.

This clonotype was counted at least ten times. This rearrangement joins TRBV3-1 to TRBJ2-7, with 7 bases fitting TRBD1. V was clipped by 0 bases and J by 7 bases; unmatched bases: 9. In germline, CDR1 is LGHDT, CDR2 YNNKEL (reference sequence). The CDR3 consists of 15 residues. The CDR3 here is CASSQDTTGVGEQYF. CDR3 in DNA: TGTGCCAGCAGCCAAGATACAACAGGGGTCGGGGAGCAGTACTTC.

This clonotype was recorded many times. This chain joins TRBV5-8 and TRBJ2-3; D not resolved. CDR1 and CDR2 from the germline V gene are SGHTS and YDEGEE. Between the trimmed V and J ends, which lost 4 bases and 7 bases, there was a span of 13 bases. CDR3 size: 13 residues. The CDR3: CASSTRRRNTQYF. CDR3 coding DNA: TGTGCCAGCAGCACGCGGCGGAGAAATACGCAGTATTTT.

This clonotype was recorded many times. This chain links TRBV13 with TRBJ2-7, with D uncertain. Germline-derived CDR1 and CDR2 are PRHDT and FYEKMQ (reference sequence). Trimming removed 0 bases from V and 6 bases from J, with 9 bases in between. The CDR3 consists of 13 residues. This CDR3 reads CASSLGGTGEQYF. In DNA form, the CDR3 reads TGTGCCAGCAGCTTAGGAGGAACCGGCGAGCAGTACTTC.

This clonotype occurred many times. The V and J genes are TRBV3-1 and TRBJ2-3; D ambiguous. Germline values: CDR1 LGHDT, CDR2 YNNKEL (reference sequence). CDR3 length equals 15 residues. V was shortened by 5 bases and J by 2 bases, with 14 bases between the two germline ends. CDR3 DNA: TGTGCCAGCAGCATCACGAGGCTCGTCACAGATACGCAGTATTTT. Translating gives CASSITRLVTDTQYF.

This clonotype showed up many times. The chain has TRBV7-8 and TRBJ1-6; 8 bases align to TRBD1. Germline assignment: CDR1 SGHVS and CDR2 FQNEAQ. The CDR3 runs 16 residues. Germline trimming cut 2 bases from V and 6 bases from J; bases unmatched to any gene: 6. The CDR3 sequence: CASSLWADRGNSPLHF. The DNA of the CDR3 is TGTGCCAGCAGCTTATGGGCAGACAGGGGTAATTCACCCCTCCACTTT. The whole variable domain, filled in from reference TRBV7-8 and TRBJ1-6, reads GAGVSQSPRYKVAKRGQDVALRCDPISGHVSLFWYQQALGQGPEFLTYFQNEAQLDKSGLPSDRFFAERPEGSVSTLKIQRTQQEDSAVYLCASSLWADRGNSPLHFGNGTRLTVT.

Comments on this clonotype: A much larger clone is a single base away; this may be a read error. The chain couples TRBV5-4 to TRBJ2-3; 10 bases line up with TRBD2. After removal of 4 bases from V and 0 bases from J, the junction contained 5 bases not matched to a gene. Germline V lookup: CDR1 SGHNT, CDR2 YYREEE (reference sequence). The CDR3 consists of 16 residues. CDR3 sequence (DNA): TGTGCCAGCAGCACCGCGACTAGCGGGAGCACAGATACGCAGTATTTT. Protein product: CASSTATSGSTDTQYF.

V and J are TRBV3-1 and TRBJ2-5; 10 bases map to TRBD2. The CDR3 is 16 residues long. V lost 7 bases and J lost 4; bases outside the gene matches: 12. Per germline, CDR1 LGHDT and CDR2 YNNKEL (reference sequence). The CDR3, as DNA: TGTGCCAGCAAGGAGAGCGGGAGGGCCCGTGGAGAGACCCAGTACTTC. Protein sequence: CASKESGRARGETQYF.

With regard to this clonotype: This may stem from a read error, because a much larger clone lies one nucleotide away. The V gene is TRBV15, the J gene TRBJ2-3, with D perhaps TRBD2 (5 bases). The CDR3 has 17 residues. The germline V gene encodes CDR1 LNHNV and CDR2 YYDKDF (reference sequence). The CDR3 nucleotides are TGTGCCACCATCAGAGATCCAATCGGCCCGGGATCAGATACGCAGTATTTT. Encoded protein: CATIRDPIGPGSDTQYF.

The table lists this clonotype with a few counts. The chain couples TRBV6-1 to TRBJ2-3; TRBD1 matches 7 bases. J was trimmed by 5 bases and V by 5 bases; bases with no gene match: 7. Germline V gene lookup returns CDR1 MNHNS and CDR2 SASEGT. This CDR3 spans 14 amino acids. For the CDR3, the DNA is TGTGCCAGCAGTCAGACAGGGTCGGGAGATACGCAGTATTTT. Its protein product is CASSQTGSGDTQYF.

This clonotype has just a few counts. V gene TRBV5-5 combines with J gene TRBJ2-7; possibly TRBD2 for D (6 bases). V lost 2 bases and J 2 bases, leaving 14 bases between the germline ends. The germline V gene encodes CDR1 SGHKS and CDR2 YYEKEE (reference sequence). The CDR3 is 15 residues long. CDR3 loop: CASSFFSGPAYEQYF. CDR3 DNA sequence: TGTGCCAGCAGCTTTTTTAGCGGACCTGCCTACGAGCAGTACTTC.